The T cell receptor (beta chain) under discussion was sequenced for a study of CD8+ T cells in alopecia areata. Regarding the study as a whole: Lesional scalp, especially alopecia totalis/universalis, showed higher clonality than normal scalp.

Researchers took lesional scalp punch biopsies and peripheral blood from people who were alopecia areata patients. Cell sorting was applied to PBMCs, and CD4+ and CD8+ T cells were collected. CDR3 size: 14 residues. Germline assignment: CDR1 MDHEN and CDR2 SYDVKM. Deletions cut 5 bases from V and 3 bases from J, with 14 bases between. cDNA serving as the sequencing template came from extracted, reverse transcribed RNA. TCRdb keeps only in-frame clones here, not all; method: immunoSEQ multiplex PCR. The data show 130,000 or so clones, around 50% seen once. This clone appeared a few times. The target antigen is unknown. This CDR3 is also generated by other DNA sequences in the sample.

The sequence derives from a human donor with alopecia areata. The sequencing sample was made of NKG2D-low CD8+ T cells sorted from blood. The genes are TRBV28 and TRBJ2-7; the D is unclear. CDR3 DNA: TGTGCCAGCAGTGCCACCGGTGGGGACTACGAGCAGTACTTC. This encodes CASSATGGDYEQYF.